The source of this T cell receptor (beta chain) is a study of blood T cell repertoires in COVID-19. Study in general: There were acute and convalescent COVID-19 samples, and they came from the United States, Italy and Spain.

The CDR3 runs to 15 residues. CDR1 and CDR2 (germline): SGDLS, YYNGEE. V dropped 0 bases and J dropped 4; count of bases not matched to a gene: 6. The study assigned cohorts using participant-reported clinical history. Under the authors' procedure: Counts of nucleated cells, estimated from reference gene primer amplification, were obtained. The protocol was immunoSEQ multiplex PCR, while the TCRdb copy is restricted to in-frame clones and leaves out a portion. V, J and clone size are those of that table, while D and trimming were read from the DNA. There are some 320,000 clones in the sample; 85% to 90% occur only once, and 2.5% to 3% lies in the top ten.

The sequenced material came from PBMCs or T cells enriched from blood (not recorded which). The receptor was derived from a woman between 50 and 59 years old who had been exposed to COVID-19. V and J are TRBV9 and TRBJ2-7; 8 bases agree with TRBD1. The CDR3, as DNA: TGTGCCAGCAGCGTAGGCGGGACAGGAGGGTACGAGCAGTACTTC. Translation gives CASSVGGTGGYEQYF.